A single sample is the source of the 11 T cell receptor beta chains below, sequenced in a study of cytotoxic CD8 clonotypes in ibrutinib-treated CLL. Sequenced by immunoSEQ multiplex PCR; TCRdb stores in-frame clones only, minus some. The sample yields a few hundred thousand clones, roughly two thirds seen once. The starting material was PBMCs, obtained after 36 months of ibrutinib treatment. All receptors come from a human donor with chronic lymphocytic leukemia.

This rearrangement joins TRBV6-4 to TRBJ1-5, with 7 nucleotides matching TRBD1. V shed 4 bases, J shed 0 bases, and the junction held 6 bases outside the gene matches. The germline CDR1 and CDR2 sequences are MRHNA and SNTAGT. This CDR3 region has 16 residues. The CDR3 loop is CASSARQGHSNQPQHF. The CDR3 DNA sequence: TGTGCCAGCAGTGCCAGACAGGGACATAGCAATCAGCCCCAGCATTTT.

The sample holds a few counts of this clone. The gene calls are TRBV10-3 and TRBJ1-1; TRBD1 might be the D (6 bases). The germline V and J ends were trimmed by 8 bases and 1 base, with 11 bases remaining between them. The CDR3 contains 13 residues. CDR1 and CDR2 from the germline V gene are ENHRY and SYGVKD. The CDR3 sequence: CAIGQTGNTEAFF. CDR3 DNA sequence: TGTGCCATCGGTCAGACAGGGAACACTGAAGCTTTCTTT.

The rearrangement links TRBV5-1 to TRBJ2-5, with a weak D call TRBD1 (5 bases). There are 16 residues in the CDR3. Germline assignment: CDR1 SGHRS and CDR2 YFSETQ. Trimming removed 0 bases at V and 0 bases at J, with 12 bases between. The CDR3 is CASSLVTGHYQETQYF. CDR3 in DNA: TGCGCCAGCAGCTTGGTCACCGGACACTACCAAGAGACCCAGTACTTC.

The CDR3 protein is CSVEKSTDTQYF. The CDR3 DNA follows: TGCAGCGTTGAAAAAAGCACAGATACGCAGTATTTT. This chain connects TRBV29-1 to TRBJ2-3; D uncertain. The CDR3 consists of 12 residues. The germline gives CDR1 SQVTM, CDR2 ANQGSEA. V lost 2 bases, J lost 0 bases, and 3 bases lay in between.

The chain employs TRBV2 and TRBJ2-2; 8 bases map to TRBD2. Unmatched junction bases numbered 5, after V lost 8 bases and J lost 3 bases. Germline lookup yields CDR1 SNHLY and CDR2 FYNNEI. This CDR3 contains 14 residues. DNA for the CDR3: TGTGCCAGCCAGCGGGAGTCAGACACCGGGGAGCTGTTTTTT. This encodes CASQRESDTGELFF.

The chain is built from TRBV6-5 and TRBJ2-5; the D is unclear. V was pared by 2 bases and J by 5 bases, with 9 bases between. Germline V gene lookup returns CDR1 MNHEY and CDR2 SVGAGI. CDR3 length: 13 amino acids. As DNA, the CDR3 is TGTGCCAGCAGTTACGAGTTGAGGGAGACCCAGTACTTC. It specifies CASSYELRETQYF.

This clone was detected only a few times. V usage is TRBV21-1 and J usage is TRBJ1-5; the D call of TRBD1 is as the table states it, not checked on the DNA. TRBV21-1 is deemed a pseudogene. The CDR3 has 15 residues. DNA of the CDR3: TGTGCCAGCAGCAAAGTAGGGGTGGCGAATCAGCCCCAGCATTTT. It codes for CASSKVGVANQPQHF.

V usage is TRBV29-1 and J usage is TRBJ2-1; D is possibly TRBD1 (5 bases). The ends were cut back, 0 bases at V and 7 bases at J, with 19 bases in the middle. This CDR3 is built from 16 residues. Germline V lookup: CDR1 SQVTM, CDR2 ANQGSEA. CDR3 in DNA: TGCAGCGTTGAAGAAGCTGGGCAACTCAGGGTGAATGAGCAGTTCTTC. This translates into CSVEEAGQLRVNEQFF.

This chain joins TRBV11-3 and TRBJ2-1; TRBD2 might be the D (6 bases). V gave up 5 bases and J gave up 0 bases, with 17 bases separating them. CDR3 length equals 17 residues. CDR1 SGHNT and CDR2 YENEEA come from the germline V gene. Here the CDR3 DNA reads TGTGCCAGCAGCCAACGGGGCGGGGCGAGCTCCTACAATGAGCAGTTCTTC. This encodes CASSQRGGASSYNEQFF.

This clone was seen a few times. This chain joins TRBV5-6 and TRBJ2-5; possible D gene TRBD2, 6 bases. The CDR3 length is 17 residues. Germline values: CDR1 SGHDT, CDR2 YYEEEE. V was pared by 4 bases and J by 0 bases, with 19 bases between. CDR3: CASSQSRARDYQETQYF. Here the CDR3 DNA reads TGTGCCAGCAGCCAGTCACGTGCCCGGGACTACCAAGAGACCCAGTACTTC.

The chain couples TRBV19 to TRBJ2-1, with 13 bases fitting TRBD2. Unmatched junction bases numbered 10, after V lost 9 bases and J lost 8 bases. The CDR3 extends over 15 amino acids. Germline V gene lookup returns CDR1 LNHDA and CDR2 SQIVND (reference sequence). The CDR3 sequence: CASWGRTSGSDEQFF. The CDR3 coding sequence is TGTGCCAGCTGGGGTAGGACTAGCGGGAGTGATGAGCAGTTCTTC.